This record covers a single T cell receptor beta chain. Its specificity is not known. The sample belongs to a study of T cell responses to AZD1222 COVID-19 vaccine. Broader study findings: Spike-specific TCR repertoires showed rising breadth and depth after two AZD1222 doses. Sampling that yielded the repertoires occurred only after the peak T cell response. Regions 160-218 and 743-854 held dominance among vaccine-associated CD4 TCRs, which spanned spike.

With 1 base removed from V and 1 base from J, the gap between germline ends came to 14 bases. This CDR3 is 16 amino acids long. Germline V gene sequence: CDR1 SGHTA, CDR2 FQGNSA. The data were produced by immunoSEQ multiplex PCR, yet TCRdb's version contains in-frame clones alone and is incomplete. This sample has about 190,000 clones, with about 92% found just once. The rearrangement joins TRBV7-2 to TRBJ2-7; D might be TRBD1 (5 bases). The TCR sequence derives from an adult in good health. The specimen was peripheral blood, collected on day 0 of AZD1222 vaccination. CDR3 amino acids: CASSLGADRASYEQYF. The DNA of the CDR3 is TGTGCCAGCAGCTTAGGGGCAGACAGAGCTTCCTACGAGCAGTACTTC.